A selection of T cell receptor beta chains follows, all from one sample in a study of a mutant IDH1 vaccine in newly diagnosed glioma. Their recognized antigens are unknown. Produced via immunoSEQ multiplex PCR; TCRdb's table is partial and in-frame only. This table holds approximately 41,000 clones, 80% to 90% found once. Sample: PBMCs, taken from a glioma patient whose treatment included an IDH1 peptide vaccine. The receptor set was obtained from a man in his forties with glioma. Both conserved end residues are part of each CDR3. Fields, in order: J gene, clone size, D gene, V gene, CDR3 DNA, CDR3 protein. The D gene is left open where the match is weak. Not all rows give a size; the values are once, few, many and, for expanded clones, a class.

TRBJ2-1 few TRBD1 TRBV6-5 TGTGCCAGCAGTTACCTCGGGACAGGGAGGGACGATGAGCAGTTCTTC CASSYLGTGRDDEQFF
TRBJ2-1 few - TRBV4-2 TGTGCCAGCAGCCCGCCTCTGGAGAGCAATGAGCAGTTCTTC CASSPPLESNEQFF
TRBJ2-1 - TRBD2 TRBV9 TGTGCCAGCAGCGCCCTAGCGGGGGCCCCAAATGAGCAGTTCTTC CASSALAGAPNEQFF
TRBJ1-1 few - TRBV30 TGTGCCTGGAGTCCCCGGGGCAACAGAAACACTGAAGCTTTCTTT CAWSPRGNRNTEAFF
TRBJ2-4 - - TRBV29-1 TGCAGCGTTGAACCCCCAGGGAACATTCAGTACTTC CSVEPPGNIQYF
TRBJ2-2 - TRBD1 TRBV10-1 TGCGCCAGCAGGGGGGACAGGCTACCGACCGGGGAGCTGTTTTTT CASRGDRLPTGELFF
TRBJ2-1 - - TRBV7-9 TGTGCCAGCAGCATAACCGGAAACTACAATGAGCAGTTCTTC CASSITGNYNEQFF
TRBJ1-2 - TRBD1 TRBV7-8 TGTGCCAGCAGCTTAGTCACGGCGGGACAGGGATATGGCTACACCTTC CASSLVTAGQGYGYTF
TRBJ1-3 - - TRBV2 TGTGCCAGCAGTGCAGGGTGGGGAGGAAACACCATATATTTT CASSAGWGGNTIYF
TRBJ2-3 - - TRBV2 TGTGCCAGCAGTGAACTGGGGTTCATTACAGATACGCAGTATTTT CASSELGFITDTQYF
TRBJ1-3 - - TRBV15 TGTGCCACCAGCAGAGATTTAAGGGGCTCTGGAAACACCATATATTTT CATSRDLRGSGNTIYF
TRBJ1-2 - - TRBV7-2 TGTGCCAGCAGCTTATCCGGGATGATAGGGGGGGGAGCTAACTATGGCTACACCTTC CASSLSGMIGGGANYGYTF
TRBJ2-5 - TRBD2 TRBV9 TGTGCCAGCAGCGATAGGACTAGCGGAAAAGAGACCCAGTACTTC CASSDRTSGKETQYF
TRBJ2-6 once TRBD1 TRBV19 TGTGCCAGTAGTACTCGACAGGGTCTCTCTGGGGCCAACGTCCTGACTTTC CASSTRQGLSGANVLTF
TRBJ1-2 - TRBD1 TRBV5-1 TGCGCCAGCGGAGAAACCGGGACAGGGGTGGAAGGCTACACCTTC CASGETGTGVEGYTF
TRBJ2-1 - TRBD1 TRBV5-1 TGCGCCAGCAGCTTGGACAGGGGAGCCTACAATGAGCAGTTCTTC CASSLDRGAYNEQFF
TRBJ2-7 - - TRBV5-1 TGCGCCAGCAGCTTGGCCCCTACTGGAGTTATCTACGAGCAGTACTTC CASSLAPTGVIYEQYF
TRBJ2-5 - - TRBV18 TGTGCCAGCTCACCACCATTTGTGGAGACCCAGTACTTC CASSPPFVETQYF
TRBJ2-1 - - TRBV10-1 TGCGCCAGCAGCGACCTTCGGCGGGGCTCCTACAATGAGCAGTTCTTC CASSDLRRGSYNEQFF
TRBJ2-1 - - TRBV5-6 TGTGCCAGCAGCTTGTTTGATGAGCAGTTCTTC CASSLFDEQFF
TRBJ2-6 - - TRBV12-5 TGTGCTAGTGGTTTGGTAGGGGATGGGGCCAACGTCCTGACTTTC CASGLVGDGANVLTF
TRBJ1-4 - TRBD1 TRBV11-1 TGTGCCAGCAGCCGAGCCTCCCCAGGGGGCGGCGAAAAACTGTTTTTT CASSRASPGGGEKLFF
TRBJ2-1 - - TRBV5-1 TGCGCCAGCAGCTTTGGGCTCAATGAGCAGTTCTTC CASSFGLNEQFF
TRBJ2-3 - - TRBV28 TGTGCCAGCAGTCCCCCTAGCACAGATACGCAGTATTTT CASSPPSTDTQYF
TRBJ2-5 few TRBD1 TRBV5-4 TGTGCCAGCAGCTTGGAGGGGACAGGGCGGGGAAAAGAGACCCAGTACTTC CASSLEGTGRGKETQYF
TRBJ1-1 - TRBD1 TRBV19 TGTGCCAGTAGCTTGACAGGGGCGAACACTGAAGCTTTCTTT CASSLTGANTEAFF
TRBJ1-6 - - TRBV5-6 TGTGCCAGCAGCCCCGCGTTGGGTAGACCATATTCACCCCTCCACTTT CASSPALGRPYSPLHF
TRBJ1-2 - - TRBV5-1 TGCGCCAGCAGCTTGTTCGGGACGGAGAACTATGGCTACACCTTC CASSLFGTENYGYTF
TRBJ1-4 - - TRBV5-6 TGTGCCAGCAGCTTGGAGGGGGGAGTTGGTAATGAAAAACTGTTTTTT CASSLEGGVGNEKLFF
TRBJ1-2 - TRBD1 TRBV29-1 TGCAGCGTTGATAACAGGGGGGTCTATGGCTACACCTTC CSVDNRGVYGYTF
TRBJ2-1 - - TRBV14 TGTGCCAGCAGCTCCGGGATCCGCTCCTACAATGAGCAGTTCTTC CASSSGIRSYNEQFF
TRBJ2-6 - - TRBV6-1 TGTGCCACCACCCGCCAGGTATCTGGGGCCAACGTCCTGACTTTC CATTRQVSGANVLTF
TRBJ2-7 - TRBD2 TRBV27 TGTGCCAGCAGTCCGGGGACTAGCGGGAGTTACGAGCAGTACTTC CASSPGTSGSYEQYF
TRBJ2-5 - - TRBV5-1 TGCGCCAGCAGCTTGGGGTCGTTCCAAGAGACCCAGTACTTC CASSLGSFQETQYF
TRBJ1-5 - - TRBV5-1 TGCGCCAGCAGCTTATTCGGGGGAGGCAATCAGCCCCAGCATTTT CASSLFGGGNQPQHF
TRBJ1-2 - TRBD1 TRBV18 TGTGCCAGCTCACCACCGGACGGCAGGGGGGACTATGGCTACACCTTC CASSPPDGRGDYGYTF
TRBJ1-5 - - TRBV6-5 TGTGCCAGCAGTCTACAGGGTGTGGGCAATCAGCCCCAGCATTTT CASSLQGVGNQPQHF
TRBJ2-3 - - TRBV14 TGTGCCAGCAGCCAAGCCCGCCGGGTGGGTGATACGCAGTATTTT CASSQARRVGDTQYF
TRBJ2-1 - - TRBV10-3 TGTGCCATCAGTGGGGCTGCTACAAACAATGAGCAGTTCTTC CAISGAATNNEQFF
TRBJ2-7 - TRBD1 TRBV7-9 TGTGCCAGCAGCTCGGACAGGGGAACCTACGAGCAGTACTTC CASSSDRGTYEQYF
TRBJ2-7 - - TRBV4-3 TGCGCCAGCAGCCAAGATGTGCGGTACGAGCAGTACTTC CASSQDVRYEQYF
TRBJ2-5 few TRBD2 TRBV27 TGTGCCAGCAGTGTAACTAGCGGGAGAACCCAGTACTTC CASSVTSGRTQYF
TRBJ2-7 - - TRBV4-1 TGCGCCAGCAGCCTAGACACCCAGTCGGTTTCTACATTCTACGAGCAGTACTTC CASSLDTQSVSTFYEQYF
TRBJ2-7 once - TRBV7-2 TGTGCCAGCAGCTTAGCACAACAGTACGAGCAGTACTTC CASSLAQQYEQYF
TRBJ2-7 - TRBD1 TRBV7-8 TGTGCCAGCAGTCACCCCCCCAGGGGGAGTGACGAGCAGTACTTC CASSHPPRGSDEQYF
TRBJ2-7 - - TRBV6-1 TGTGCCAGCAGTGAGAAGAGGGCTAACTACGAGCAGTACTTC CASSEKRANYEQYF